These T cell receptor beta chains were read from a single sample in a study of shared clonotypes between healthy human individuals. Produced via immunoSEQ multiplex PCR; TCRdb's table is partial and in-frame only. The sample lists 980,000 or so clones, approximately 80% occurring once. Sequenced: memory CD4+ T cells sorted from blood. These receptors came from a young man in good health. Each CDR3 is given with its conserved first and last residue. Each record gives: V gene, J gene, CDR3 protein.

v_call: TRBV5-1; j_call: TRBJ1-2; cdr3_aa: CASSLEDRIYGYTF
v_call: TRBV13; j_call: TRBJ2-7; cdr3_aa: CASSPSESSYEQYF
v_call: TRBV5-6; j_call: TRBJ1-4; cdr3_aa: CASSLGPALNEKLFF
v_call: TRBV6-1; j_call: TRBJ2-7; cdr3_aa: CASSGPGWGSRTYEQYF
v_call: TRBV5-1; j_call: TRBJ1-6; cdr3_aa: CASTEGQTNSPLHF
v_call: TRBV30; j_call: TRBJ2-3; cdr3_aa: CAWSRTSGGPSTDTQYF
v_call: TRBV30; j_call: TRBJ1-2; cdr3_aa: CAWSVRQPHYGYTF
v_call: TRBV7-2; j_call: TRBJ1-4; cdr3_aa: CASSFDPTNEKLFF
v_call: TRBV4-1; j_call: TRBJ2-3; cdr3_aa: CASSQPTGPRGDTQYF
v_call: TRBV27; j_call: TRBJ2-7; cdr3_aa: CASSFRDRVAEQYF
v_call: TRBV18; j_call: TRBJ2-2; cdr3_aa: CASSPAVTGELFF
v_call: TRBV28; j_call: TRBJ1-2; cdr3_aa: CASSFEGYGYTF
v_call: TRBV5-5; j_call: TRBJ1-2; cdr3_aa: CASSLAEGFGYTF
v_call: TRBV5-6; j_call: TRBJ2-5; cdr3_aa: CASSLGFGGSETQYF
v_call: TRBV4-3; j_call: TRBJ2-3; cdr3_aa: CASSQVWEGQDTQYF
v_call: TRBV20-1; j_call: TRBJ2-7; cdr3_aa: CSARKTYEQYF
v_call: TRBV5-1; j_call: TRBJ1-3; cdr3_aa: CASSWRQGAIPGNTIYF
v_call: TRBV6-5; j_call: TRBJ1-2; cdr3_aa: CASSEGTLSYTF
v_call: TRBV27; j_call: TRBJ1-5; cdr3_aa: CASSPRDRAFFGQPQHF
v_call: TRBV5-4; j_call: TRBJ2-1; cdr3_aa: CASSLGQAGGYNEQFF
v_call: TRBV30; j_call: TRBJ1-6; cdr3_aa: CAWLGWDLNSPLHF
v_call: TRBV6-1; j_call: TRBJ2-4; cdr3_aa: CASSDSGGNIQYF
v_call: TRBV18; j_call: TRBJ1-1; cdr3_aa: CASSPASYHLSTEAFF
v_call: TRBV4-3; j_call: TRBJ2-1; cdr3_aa: CASSQQPQGASYNEQFF
v_call: TRBV6-1; j_call: TRBJ2-3; cdr3_aa: CASIRQGSVTDTQYF
v_call: TRBV15; j_call: TRBJ2-2; cdr3_aa: CATSRDPAGGNGGELFF
v_call: TRBV2; j_call: TRBJ2-7; cdr3_aa: CASSEAGGSGEQYF
v_call: TRBV5-1; j_call: TRBJ2-7; cdr3_aa: CASSLGGQETYEQYF
v_call: TRBV4-3; j_call: TRBJ2-1; cdr3_aa: CASSQAGWLAGGSRRNEQFF
v_call: TRBV7-3; j_call: TRBJ1-5; cdr3_aa: CASSLKGGGRVSNQPQHF
v_call: TRBV10-3; j_call: TRBJ2-7; cdr3_aa: CAIRLGTGAYEQYF
v_call: TRBV2; j_call: TRBJ1-1; cdr3_aa: CASTQQGVNTEAFF
v_call: TRBV4-3; j_call: TRBJ1-2; cdr3_aa: CASSPWGGTNYGYTF
v_call: TRBV5-1; j_call: TRBJ1-3; cdr3_aa: CASSGPGQGLSGNTIYF
v_call: TRBV19; j_call: TRBJ2-2; cdr3_aa: CASSMGYKNTGELFF
v_call: TRBV18; j_call: TRBJ2-7; cdr3_aa: CASSPTATNSYEQYF
v_call: TRBV11-2; j_call: TRBJ2-1; cdr3_aa: CASSPNSYNEQFF
v_call: TRBV20-1; j_call: TRBJ2-3; cdr3_aa: CSAREDTQYF
v_call: TRBV9; j_call: TRBJ2-7; cdr3_aa: CASSVATGGEQYF
v_call: TRBV28; j_call: TRBJ2-2; cdr3_aa: CASSALDRKTGELFF
v_call: TRBV10-3; j_call: TRBJ2-1; cdr3_aa: CAISGRQDNEQFF
v_call: TRBV28; j_call: TRBJ2-3; cdr3_aa: CASSSPSGAGGDTQYF
v_call: TRBV18; j_call: TRBJ1-1; cdr3_aa: CASSVKDTDTEAFF
v_call: TRBV5-1; j_call: TRBJ1-3; cdr3_aa: CASSLASGTGTGSGNTIYF
v_call: TRBV7-9; j_call: TRBJ2-7; cdr3_aa: CASSPPDGRDSSYEQYF
v_call: TRBV7-3; j_call: TRBJ1-1; cdr3_aa: CASSPGEGRDAFF
v_call: TRBV6-1; j_call: TRBJ1-2; cdr3_aa: CASSVDPAYGYTF